The TCR beta chain under discussion was sequenced for a study of T cell repertoires in cytomegalovirus infection. Study at large: Public TCR beta signatures provided an indication of both CMV infection and a matching HLA type.

Using its own MiXCR run on the reads, TCRdb lists one record per CDR3 protein. This sample has 250,000 to 300,000 distinct CDR3 sequences, with around 15% found just once. The CDR3 is made up of 14 amino acids. V lost 4 bases to trimming and J lost 5 bases; unmatched junction nucleotides: 6. Germline V gene data show CDR1 as MDHEN and CDR2 as SYDVKM. This clonotype was picked up many times. What it recognizes is unknown. General study results and limits: Ex vivo, HLA-C-restricted CMV-specific TCR beta clonotypes prevailed over the rest of the response. There were carriers of CMV plus the relevant HLA, and cumulative public TCR beta family frequency identified them.

The material sequenced was PBMCs. The chain is built from TRBV28 and TRBJ1-1, with 8 bases fitting TRBD1. This sequence originates from a human donor in good health (CMV status not recorded). Some clones in this sample may be carry-over from other donors' samples. For the CDR3, the DNA is TGTGCCAGCAGTTACACGACAGGGGAAACTGAAGCTTTCTTT. This encodes CASSYTTGETEAFF.